What follows are 26 T cell receptor beta chains derived from one specimen sequenced in a study of cytomegalovirus exposure and HLA in healthy donors. The PCR was carried out with 60 Vbeta primers and 13 Jbeta primers. Only in-frame clones appear in the TCRdb table, and some are missing; sequencing was by immunoSEQ multiplex PCR. The table lists some 130,000 clones, approximately 61% of them singletons. The material sequenced was PBMCs. All receptors derive from a man aged 30 to 39 in good health and CMV-seropositive.

The V call is TRBV13, the J call TRBJ2-1; 7 bases match TRBD2. J lost 3 bases, V lost 4 bases, and 12 bases had no gene match. The CDR3 runs to 17 residues. Looked up from germline, CDR1 is PRHDT and CDR2 is FYEKMQ (reference sequence). Written as DNA, the CDR3 is TGTGCCAGCAGCTCGGGCGACCGGGACTACTTCTACAATGAGCAGTTCTTC. This encodes CASSSGDRDYFYNEQFF. Supplemented by reference TRBV13 and TRBJ2-1, the full variable domain reads AAGVIQSPRHLIKEKRETATLKCYPIPRHDTVYWYQQGPGQDPQFLISFYEKMQSDKGSIPDRFSAQQFSDYHSELNMSSLELGDSALYFCASSSGDRDYFYNEQFFGPGTRLTVL.

As concerns this clone: This same CDR3 is encoded by further DNA sequences in the sample. The gene calls are TRBV18 and TRBJ1-4, with TRBD1 matching 7 bases. Germline V gene lookup returns CDR1 KGHSH and CDR2 LQKENI. The V gene end was trimmed by 1 base and the J gene end by 5 bases; junction bases not matched to a gene: 4. CDR3 size: 15 residues. The CDR3 protein is CASSPRQGTNEKLFF. CDR3 nucleotides: TGTGCCAGCTCACCACGACAGGGCACAAATGAAAAACTGTTTTTT.

The V gene is TRBV7-2, the J gene TRBJ2-3; D is undetermined. Trimming cost V 6 bases and J 2 bases, with 3 bases left between them. From germline, CDR1 is SGHTA and CDR2 FQGNSA. CDR3 size: 11 residues. DNA of the CDR3: TGTGCCAGCAGATACACAGATACGCAGTATTTT. Residues: CASRYTDTQYF. Variable domain in full (rest from reference TRBV7-2 and TRBJ2-3): GAGVSQSPSNKVTEKGKDVELRCDPISGHTALYWYRQSLGQGLEFLIYFQGNSAPDKSGLPSDRFSAERTGGSVSTLTIQRTQQEDSAVYLCASRYTDTQYFGPGTRLTVL.

CDR3: CASSRRWGGGTDTQYF. The CDR3 DNA reads TGTGCCAGCAGCCGGAGATGGGGCGGGGGCACAGATACGCAGTATTTT. This sequence joins TRBV7-6 and TRBJ2-3; perhaps TRBD2 as D (6 bases). The CDR3 has 16 residues. Trimming removed 5 bases from V and 1 base from J, with 16 bases in between. Germline CDR1 SGHVS, CDR2 FNYEAQ. Variable domain in full (rest from reference TRBV7-6 and TRBJ2-3): GAGVSQSPRYKVTKRGQDVALRCDPISGHVSLYWYRQALGQGPEFLTYFNYEAQQDKSGLPNDRFSAERPEGSISTLTIQRTEQRDSAMYRCASSRRWGGGTDTQYFGPGTRLTVL.

The chain has TRBV14 and TRBJ2-1; D gene uncertain. Germline V gene sequence: CDR1 SGHDN, CDR2 FVKESK. V was trimmed by 1 base and J by 1 base, leaving 11 bases between them. This CDR3 is 16 amino acids long. CDR3 in DNA: TGTGCCAGCAGCCAAGTTCTCTCGCGATCCTACAATGAGCAGTTCTTC. Translated: CASSQVLSRSYNEQFF.

The rearrangement links TRBV11-3 to TRBJ2-3, with 10 nucleotides matching TRBD2. The germline V gene has CDR1 SGHNT and CDR2 YENEEA. Trimming at V came to 5 bases and at J to 4 bases, leaving 12 bases not matched to a gene. This CDR3 is built from 17 residues. The chain's CDR3 is CASSPEGLAGVPDTQYF. The CDR3 coding sequence is TGTGCCAGCAGCCCTGAAGGGCTAGCGGGAGTCCCAGATACGCAGTATTTT.

The sample holds a few counts of this clone. The chain carries TRBV27 and TRBJ1-4; D is possibly TRBD1 (5 bases). Between the trimmed V and J ends, which lost 5 bases and 0 bases, there was a span of 13 bases. The CDR3 length is 16 residues. CDR1 is MNHEY and CDR2 is SMNVEV in the germline V gene (reference sequence). The CDR3, as DNA: TGTGCCAGCAGTCCCAATGGGGCTGCAACTAATGAAAAACTGTTTTTT. Translated, it gives CASSPNGAATNEKLFF.

The V call is TRBV4-1, the J call TRBJ2-1, with D possibly being TRBD2 (5 bases). The CDR3 consists of 15 residues. V gave up 3 bases and J gave up 0 bases, with 9 bases separating them. Germline loops: CDR1 MGHRA, CDR2 YSYEKL. CDR3 loop: CASSQVGSSYNEQFF. In DNA form, the CDR3 reads TGCGCCAGCAGCCAGGTGGGGAGCTCCTACAATGAGCAGTTCTTC.

This clone has just one count. The V gene is TRBV7-8, the J gene TRBJ1-2, with D maybe TRBD1 (5 bases). The CDR3 sequence is 13 residues long. Per the germline V gene, CDR1 is SGHVS and CDR2 is FQNEAQ. The germline V and J ends were trimmed by 6 bases and 4 bases, with 12 bases remaining between them. CDR3 residues: CASRPRGVYGYTF. In nucleotides, the CDR3 is TGTGCCAGCAGACCTAGGGGTGTCTATGGCTACACCTTC.

The chain combines TRBV7-3 with TRBJ2-7; a possible D gene is TRBD2 (5 bases). V was trimmed by 0 bases and J by 2 bases, leaving 8 bases between them. Per germline, CDR1 SGHTA and CDR2 FQGTGA. The length of the CDR3 is 14 residues. CDR3 amino acids: CASSLTRGTYEQYF. In DNA, the CDR3 is TGTGCCAGCAGCTTAACAAGAGGGACCTACGAGCAGTACTTC.

The chain uses TRBV6-5 and TRBJ2-3; 9 bases fit TRBD1. CDR3 length: 15 residues. J was trimmed by 1 base and V by 5 bases; bases with no gene match: 4. Germline assignment: CDR1 MNHEY and CDR2 SVGAGI. The CDR3 DNA reads TGTGCCAGCAGTCCACGGACAGGGGGCACAGATACGCAGTATTTT. It yields the protein CASSPRTGGTDTQYF.

This clone occurred a few times. The chain employs TRBV18 and TRBJ2-5; 7 bases fit TRBD2. Germline lookup yields CDR1 KGHSH and CDR2 LQKENI. This CDR3 has 17 residues. V shed 3 bases and J 5 bases; nucleotides not matched to a gene: 15. The CDR3 protein is CASSPPVTSLVVETQYF. The CDR3 nucleotides read TGTGCCAGCTCACCCCCGGTGACTAGCCTCGTAGTGGAGACCCAGTACTTC. The variable domain in full, completed from reference TRBV18 and TRBJ2-5, reads NAGVMQNPRHLVRRRGQEARLRCSPMKGHSHVYWYRQLPEEGLKFMVYLQKENIIDESGMPKERFSAEFPKEGPSILRIQQVVRGDSAAYFCASSPPVTSLVVETQYFGPGTRLLVL.

The chain is built from TRBV2 and TRBJ1-2; a weak D match, TRBD1 (6 bases). V lost 2 bases to trimming and J lost 8 bases, with 18 bases between them. There are 15 residues in the CDR3. Germline CDR1 reads SNHLY; CDR2 reads FYNNEI. CDR3 sequence reads: CASSEYQGNVGGYTF. For the CDR3, the DNA is TGTGCCAGCAGTGAATATCAGGGGAACGTAGGGGGCTACACCTTC.

The chain couples TRBV28 to TRBJ1-3; D is perhaps TRBD1 (5 bases). V shed 4 bases and J shed 7 bases, with 20 bases lying between them. The germline gives CDR1 MDHEN, CDR2 SYDVKM. This CDR3 is built from 16 residues. The CDR3 protein is CASSSLRGRDYNTIYF. As DNA, the CDR3 is TGTGCCAGCAGTTCCTTAAGGGGCAGGGATTATAACACCATATATTTT.

In this sample, this clone turned up a few times. The chain combines TRBV5-1 with TRBJ2-7; 10 bases match TRBD2. The CDR3 runs 15 residues. The J segment lost 6 bases and the V segment lost 4 bases, leaving 10 bases of the junction unmatched. The germline V gene has CDR1 SGHRS and CDR2 YFSETQ. The CDR3 DNA follows: TGCGCCAGCAGCACAACTCTAGCGGGAGATTCCGAGCAGTACTTC. This sequence encodes CASSTTLAGDSEQYF. Drawing the rest from reference TRBV5-1 and TRBJ2-7, the complete variable domain is KAGVTQTPRYLIKTRGQQVTLSCSPISGHRSVSWYQQTPGQGLQFLFEYFSETQRNKGNFPGRFSGRQFSNSRSEMNVSTLELGDSALYLCASSTTLAGDSEQYFGPGTRLTVT.

Regarding this clone: The junction shows a germline mismatch at one end, possibly a read error. The CDR3 coding sequence is TGCGCCAGCACACACAGGGGGGGATTTGGCTACCCCTTC. Translating gives CASTHRGGFGYPF. V is TRBV5-1 and J is TRBJ1-2; 8 nucleotides line up with TRBD1. CDR1 and CDR2 from the germline V gene are SGHRS and YFSETQ. The CDR3 runs 13 residues.

This chain connects TRBV28 to TRBJ2-3, with 9 bases identical to TRBD1. V was pared by 7 bases and J by 1 base, with 3 bases of the junction left unmatched. This CDR3 contains 14 residues. Germline CDR1 reads MDHEN; CDR2 reads SYDVKM. CDR3 amino acids: CASNRDRGTDTQYF. CDR3 DNA: TGTGCCAGCAATCGGGACAGGGGCACAGATACGCAGTATTTT.

This clone was observed a handful of times. The chain is built from TRBV5-5 and TRBJ2-5, with D maybe TRBD2 (5 bases). The V end lost 5 bases, the J end lost 5 bases, and 16 bases lay between the germline ends. The germline gives CDR1 SGHKS, CDR2 YYEKEE (reference sequence). The CDR3 has 14 amino acids. The CDR3 bases are TGTGCCAGCAGTGGACTGCGAGGCTTGGAGACCCAGTACTTC. Amino acids: CASSGLRGLETQYF.

This clone was recorded a few times. This rearrangement joins TRBV4-2 to TRBJ1-2; D is unclear. V was clipped by 0 bases and J by 4 bases, with 9 bases between them. The CDR3 is made up of 14 amino acids. Germline CDR1 LGHNA, CDR2 YNFKEQ. CDR3 nucleotide sequence: TGTGCCAGCAGCCAAGAGGTCGCGGGCTATGGCTACACCTTC. It is translated as CASSQEVAGYGYTF.

A few counts support this clone. The chain is built from TRBV5-1 and TRBJ1-5; TRBD1 matches 11 bases. Unmatched junction bases numbered 12, after V lost 4 bases and J lost 15 bases. The CDR3 spans 14 residues. Germline CDR1 and CDR2: SGHRS and YFSETQ. The CDR3 nucleotides are TGCGCCAGCAGCCTAGGACAGGGGGCACCGCAGTGGCATTTT. Translating it yields CASSLGQGAPQWHF.

The J gene is TRBJ2-4, the V gene TRBV19; 7 bases are a match to TRBD1. CDR3 length: 17 amino acids. Germline V lookup: CDR1 LNHDA, CDR2 SQIVND (reference sequence). The V and J ends lost 6 bases and 1 base, in that order; junction bases with no gene match: 12. CDR3 in amino acids: CASSRGQDSSAKNIQYF. The CDR3 DNA sequence: TGTGCCAGTAGCAGAGGACAGGATTCGTCGGCCAAAAACATTCAGTACTTC.

This sequence joins TRBV5-6 and TRBJ1-6; TRBD1 is a possible D gene (6 bases). The germline V and J ends were trimmed by 0 bases and 7 bases, with 8 bases remaining between them. Germline CDR1 SGHDT, CDR2 YYEEEE. The CDR3 spans 14 residues. CDR3 nucleotide sequence: TGTGCCAGCAGCTTGGACAGGGCGAATTCACCCCTCCACTTT. Its translation: CASSLDRANSPLHF.

J is TRBJ1-6 and V is TRBV6-5; 8 bases match TRBD1. The CDR3 runs 15 residues. Germline trimming cut 6 bases from V and 8 bases from J; bases unmatched to any gene: 9. The germline gives CDR1 MNHEY, CDR2 SVGAGI. The CDR3 DNA follows: TGTGCCAGCAGACGTGACAGGGGAGTAGATTCACCCCTCCACTTT. Translation gives CASRRDRGVDSPLHF.

The chain has TRBV11-2 and TRBJ1-4; TRBD1 is a possible D gene (6 bases). The V end was cut by 0 bases, the J end by 6 bases, with 14 bases between. The CDR3 is 16 amino acids. Germline CDR1 is SGHAT and CDR2 is FQNNGV. CDR3 coding DNA: TGTGCCAGCAGCTTAGATATTAGGGACAACGATGAAAAACTGTTTTTT. Protein product: CASSLDIRDNDEKLFF.

The V and J genes are TRBV27 and TRBJ2-7, with TRBD1 identical over 11 bases. Losses at the gene ends were 4 bases for V and 4 bases for J; bases not matched to a gene: 3. CDR3 length equals 14 residues. The germline gives CDR1 MNHEY, CDR2 SMNVEV (reference sequence). The CDR3, as DNA: TGTGCCAGCAGTTCGGACAGGGGGCCATACGAGCAGTACTTC. It yields the protein CASSSDRGPYEQYF.

This clone has a handful of counts. V and J are TRBV20-1 and TRBJ2-7; D is unclear. Germline CDR1 DFQATT, CDR2 SNEGSKA (reference sequence). The CDR3 covers 11 residues. Trimming left V 7 bases short and J 3 bases short, with 10 bases between. The CDR3 DNA reads as TGCAGTGGCTGGCGGAACTACGAGCAGTACTTC. It is translated as CSGWRNYEQYF.